Reported below is one T cell receptor (beta chain). The antigen is unknown. The sample is drawn from a study of T cells in tuberculosis. Study at large: IGRA-negative adolescents, IGRA-positive adolescents with latent tuberculosis and adults with active tuberculosis formed this South African cohort.

General study points: Active tuberculosis TCR-alpha repertoires lay closer to GMM-specific TCRs than IGRA-negative controls, suggesting clonal expansion. Samples were chosen by availability of cryopreserved specimens.

Per germline, CDR1 MNHEY and CDR2 SVGAGI. Trimming pared 7 bases from V and 3 bases from J, leaving 16 bases between. This CDR3 has 14 amino acids. Repertoires were generated with immunoSEQ multiplex PCR, while TCRdb's copy carries only in-frame clones and drops some. Here the sample spans around 33,000 clones, roughly 92% being singletons. The chain is built from TRBV6-5 and TRBJ2-7; D unresolved. Sequencing was performed on PBMCs. The sequence came from a donor aged 10-29 years with latent tuberculosis or without tuberculosis infection. Some clones in this sample may be carry-over from other donors' samples. CDR3 in DNA: TGTGCCAGCACCGTTAGGCGCGGTTACTACGAGCAGTACTTC. Protein: CASTVRRGYYEQYF.